This is a list of T cell receptor beta chains from one sample in a study of blood T cell repertoires in COVID-19. The protocol was immunoSEQ multiplex PCR, while the TCRdb copy is restricted to in-frame clones and leaves out a portion. The profile shows 160,000 or so clones, 82% of them singletons. Sequenced sample: peripheral blood. The receptors shown here come from a woman between 65 and 79 years old with acute or convalescent COVID-19. CDR3s include the opening cysteine and the closing phenylalanine or tryptophan. The order of the fields is J gene, V gene, D gene, CDR3 protein, CDR3 DNA. The D gene is left open where the match is weak.

TRBJ1-5	TRBV15	TRBD1	CATSRESGTGVWRGNQPQHF	TGTGCCACCAGCAGAGAATCCGGGACAGGGGTTTGGAGGGGCAATCAGCCCCAGCATTTT
TRBJ2-7	TRBV5-1	-	CASSTGQTYEQYF	TGCGCCAGCAGCACCGGACAGACCTACGAGCAGTACTTC
TRBJ2-1	TRBV5-4	TRBD2	CASSPGTSGLYNEQFF	TGTGCCAGCAGCCCCGGGACTAGCGGACTATACAATGAGCAGTTCTTC
TRBJ1-4	TRBV27	TRBD1	CASSLQGASEKLFF	TGTGCCAGCAGTTTACAGGGGGCAAGTGAAAAACTGTTTTTT
TRBJ1-1	TRBV4-1	-	CASSRNVQRNTEAFF	TGCGCCAGCAGCCGCAATGTACAGAGGAACACTGAAGCTTTCTTT
TRBJ1-5	TRBV27	-	CASSFAGPNQPQHF	TGTGCCAGCAGTTTTGCAGGGCCCAATCAGCCCCAGCATTTT
TRBJ2-1	TRBV3-1/TRBV3-2	TRBD1	CASSRRDRGWSYNEQFF	TGTGCCAGCAGCCGCCGGGACAGGGGTTGGTCCTACAATGAGCAGTTCTTC
TRBJ1-1	TRBV6-1	-	CASSESRVPNTEAFF	TGTGCCAGCAGTGAGAGCAGGGTTCCCAACACTGAAGCTTTCTTT
TRBJ2-6	TRBV18	-	CASSHRTVPGVLTF	TGTGCCAGCTCCCACCGGACAGTCCCTGGCGTCCTGACTTTC
TRBJ1-4	TRBV6-2/TRBV6-3	-	CASSNSGMDEKLFF	TGTGCCAGCAGCAACAGCGGCATGGATGAAAAACTGTTTTTT